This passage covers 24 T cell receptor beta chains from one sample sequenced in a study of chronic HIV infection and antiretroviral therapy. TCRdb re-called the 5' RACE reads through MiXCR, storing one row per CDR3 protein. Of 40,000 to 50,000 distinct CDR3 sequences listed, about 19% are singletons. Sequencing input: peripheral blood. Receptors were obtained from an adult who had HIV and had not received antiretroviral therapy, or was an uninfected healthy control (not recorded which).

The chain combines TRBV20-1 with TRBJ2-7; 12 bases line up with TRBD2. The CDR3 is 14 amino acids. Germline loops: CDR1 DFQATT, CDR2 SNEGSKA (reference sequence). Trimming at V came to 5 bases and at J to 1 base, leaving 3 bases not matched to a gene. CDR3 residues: CSAVLAGGSYEQYF. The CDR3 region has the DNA TGCAGTGCTGTACTAGCGGGAGGATCCTACGAGCAGTACTTC.

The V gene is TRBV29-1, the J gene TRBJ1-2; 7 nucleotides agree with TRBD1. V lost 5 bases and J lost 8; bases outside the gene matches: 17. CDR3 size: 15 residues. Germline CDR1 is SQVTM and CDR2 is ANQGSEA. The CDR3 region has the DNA TGCAGCGTTAATGGACAGGCCCTACAAACTTCCGGCTACACCTTC. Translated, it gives CSVNGQALQTSGYTF. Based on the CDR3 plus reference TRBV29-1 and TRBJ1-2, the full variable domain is SAVISQKPSRDICQRGTSLTIQCQVDSQVTMMFWYRQQPGQSLTLIATANQGSEATYESGFVIDKFPISRPNLTFSTLTVSNMSPEDSSIYLCSVNGQALQTSGYTFGSGTRLTVV.

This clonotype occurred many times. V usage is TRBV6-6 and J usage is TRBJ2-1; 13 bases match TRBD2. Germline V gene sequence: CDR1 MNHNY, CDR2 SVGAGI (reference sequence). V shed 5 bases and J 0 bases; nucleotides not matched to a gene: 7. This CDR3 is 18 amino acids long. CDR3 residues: CASSAGLAGVSSYNEQFF. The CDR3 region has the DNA TGTGCCAGCAGTGCTGGACTAGCGGGAGTTTCCTCCTACAATGAGCAGTTCTTC.

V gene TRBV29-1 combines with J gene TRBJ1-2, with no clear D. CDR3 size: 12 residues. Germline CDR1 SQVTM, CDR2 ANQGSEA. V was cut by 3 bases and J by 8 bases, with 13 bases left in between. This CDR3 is CSVDEEGLGYTF. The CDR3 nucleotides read TGCAGCGTTGATGAGGAGGGTTTGGGCTACACCTTC.

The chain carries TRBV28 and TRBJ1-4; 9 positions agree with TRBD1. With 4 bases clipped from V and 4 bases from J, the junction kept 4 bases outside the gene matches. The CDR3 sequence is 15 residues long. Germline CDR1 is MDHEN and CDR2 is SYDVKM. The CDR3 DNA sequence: TGTGCCAGCAGTTATAGGGGACAGGGTAATGAAAAACTGTTTTTT. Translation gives CASSYRGQGNEKLFF.

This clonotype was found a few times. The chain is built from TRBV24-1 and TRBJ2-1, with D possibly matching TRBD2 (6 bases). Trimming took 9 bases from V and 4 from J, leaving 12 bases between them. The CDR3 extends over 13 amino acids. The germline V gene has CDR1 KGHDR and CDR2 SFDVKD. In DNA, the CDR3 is TGTGCCACCGGCGGGGCCGGGTACAATGAGCAGTTCTTC. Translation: CATGGAGYNEQFF.

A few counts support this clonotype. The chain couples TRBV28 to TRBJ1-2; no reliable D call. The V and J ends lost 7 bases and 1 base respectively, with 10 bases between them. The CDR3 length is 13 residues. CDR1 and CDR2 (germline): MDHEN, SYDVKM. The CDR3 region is CASTPGVNYGYTF. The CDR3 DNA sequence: TGTGCCAGCACCCCCGGCGTTAACTATGGCTACACCTTC.

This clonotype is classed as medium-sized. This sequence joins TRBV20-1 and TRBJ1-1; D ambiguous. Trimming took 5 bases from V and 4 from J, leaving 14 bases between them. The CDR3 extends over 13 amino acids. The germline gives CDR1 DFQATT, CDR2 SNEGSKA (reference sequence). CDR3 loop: CSAVYRAGTEAFF. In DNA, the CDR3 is TGCAGTGCTGTTTACCGGGCTGGCACTGAAGCTTTCTTT.

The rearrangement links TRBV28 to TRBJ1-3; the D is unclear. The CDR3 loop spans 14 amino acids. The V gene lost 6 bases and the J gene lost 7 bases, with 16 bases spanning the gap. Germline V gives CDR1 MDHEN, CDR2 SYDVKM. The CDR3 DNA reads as TGTGCCAGCAGCCCGACGGAGAATAACAACACCATATATTTT. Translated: CASSPTENNNTIYF.

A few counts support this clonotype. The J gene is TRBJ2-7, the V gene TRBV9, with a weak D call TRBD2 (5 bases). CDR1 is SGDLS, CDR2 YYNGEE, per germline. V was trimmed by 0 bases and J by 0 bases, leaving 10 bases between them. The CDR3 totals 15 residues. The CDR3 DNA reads TGTGCCAGCAGCGTAGGGCTAGCTGCCTCCTACGAGCAGTACTTC. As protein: CASSVGLAASYEQYF.

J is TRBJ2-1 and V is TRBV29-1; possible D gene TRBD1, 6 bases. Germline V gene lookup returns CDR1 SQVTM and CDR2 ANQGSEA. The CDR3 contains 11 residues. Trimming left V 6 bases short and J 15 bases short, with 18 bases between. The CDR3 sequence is CSVPTGSHPFF. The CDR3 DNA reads TGCAGCGTGCCGACAGGCTCCCACCCGTTCTTC.

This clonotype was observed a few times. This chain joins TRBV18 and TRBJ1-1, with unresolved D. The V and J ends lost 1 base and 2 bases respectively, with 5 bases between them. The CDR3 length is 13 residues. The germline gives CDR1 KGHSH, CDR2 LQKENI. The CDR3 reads CASSPQSNTEAFF. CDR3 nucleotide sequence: TGTGCCAGCTCACCACAGAGTAACACTGAAGCTTTCTTT.

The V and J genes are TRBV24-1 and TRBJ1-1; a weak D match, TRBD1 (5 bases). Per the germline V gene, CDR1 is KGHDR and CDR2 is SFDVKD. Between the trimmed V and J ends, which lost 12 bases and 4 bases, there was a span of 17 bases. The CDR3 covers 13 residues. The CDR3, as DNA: TGTGCCGCCTCTCGACCAGGGACCACTGAAGCTTTCTTT. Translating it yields CAASRPGTTEAFF.

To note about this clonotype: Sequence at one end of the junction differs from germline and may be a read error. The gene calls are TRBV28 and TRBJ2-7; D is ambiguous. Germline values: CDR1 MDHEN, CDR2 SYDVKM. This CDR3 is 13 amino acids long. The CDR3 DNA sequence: TGTGCAAGCAAAAGGCGAAGCTCCTACGAGCAGTACTTC. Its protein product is CASKRRSSYEQYF.

The CDR3 DNA follows: TGTGCCAGCAGCTCTATTCGCACCGGGGAGCTGTTTTTT. Its translation: CASSSIRTGELFF. V and J are TRBV11-2 and TRBJ2-2; D is unresolved. Trimming took 4 bases from V and 4 from J, leaving 7 bases between them. Germline V gives CDR1 SGHAT, CDR2 FQNNGV. The CDR3 runs to 13 residues.

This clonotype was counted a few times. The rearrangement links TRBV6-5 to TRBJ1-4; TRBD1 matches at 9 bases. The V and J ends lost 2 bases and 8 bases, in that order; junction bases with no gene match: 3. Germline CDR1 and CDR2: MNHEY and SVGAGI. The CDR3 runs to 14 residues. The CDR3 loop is CASSYRDRAEKLFF. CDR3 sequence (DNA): TGTGCCAGCAGTTACCGGGACAGGGCAGAAAAACTGTTTTTT.

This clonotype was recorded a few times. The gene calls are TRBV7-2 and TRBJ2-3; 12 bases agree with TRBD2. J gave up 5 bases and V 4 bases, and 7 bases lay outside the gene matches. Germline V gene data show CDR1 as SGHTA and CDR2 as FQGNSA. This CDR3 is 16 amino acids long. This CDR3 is CASSSASGRAQDTQYF. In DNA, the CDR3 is TGTGCCAGCAGCTCCGCTAGCGGGAGGGCCCAAGATACGCAGTATTTT.

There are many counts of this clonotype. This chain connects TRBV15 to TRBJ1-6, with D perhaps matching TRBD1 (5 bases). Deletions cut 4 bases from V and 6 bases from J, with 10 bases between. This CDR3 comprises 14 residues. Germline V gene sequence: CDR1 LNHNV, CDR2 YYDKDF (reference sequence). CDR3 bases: TGTGCCACCAGCATAAGCAGGGCTAATTCACCCCTCCACTTT. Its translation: CATSISRANSPLHF.

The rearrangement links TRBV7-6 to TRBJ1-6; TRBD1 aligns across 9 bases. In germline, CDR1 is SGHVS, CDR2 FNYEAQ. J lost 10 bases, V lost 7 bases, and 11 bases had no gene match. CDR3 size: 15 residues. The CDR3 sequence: CASTLTGGEESPLHF. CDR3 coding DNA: TGTGCCAGCACCCTAACAGGGGGCGAAGAGTCACCCCTCCACTTT.

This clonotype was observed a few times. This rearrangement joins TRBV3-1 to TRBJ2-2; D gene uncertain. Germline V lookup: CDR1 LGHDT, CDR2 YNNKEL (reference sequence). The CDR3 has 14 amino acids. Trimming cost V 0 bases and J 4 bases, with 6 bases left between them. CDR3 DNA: TGTGCCAGCAGCCAAGACCTCGTCACCGGGGAGCTGTTTTTT. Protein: CASSQDLVTGELFF.

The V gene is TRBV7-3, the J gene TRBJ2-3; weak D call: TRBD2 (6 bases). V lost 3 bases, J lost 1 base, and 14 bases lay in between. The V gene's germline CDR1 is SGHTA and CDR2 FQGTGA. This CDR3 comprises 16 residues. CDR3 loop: CASSLMAGGGTDTQYF. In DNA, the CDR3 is TGTGCCAGCAGCTTGATGGCAGGAGGGGGCACAGATACGCAGTATTTT.

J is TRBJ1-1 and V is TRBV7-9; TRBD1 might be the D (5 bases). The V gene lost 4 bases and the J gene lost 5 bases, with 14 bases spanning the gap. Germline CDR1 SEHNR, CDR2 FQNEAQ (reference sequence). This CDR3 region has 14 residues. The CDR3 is CASSSPWEGTEAFF. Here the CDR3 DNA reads TGTGCCAGCAGCTCCCCATGGGAGGGGACTGAAGCTTTCTTT.

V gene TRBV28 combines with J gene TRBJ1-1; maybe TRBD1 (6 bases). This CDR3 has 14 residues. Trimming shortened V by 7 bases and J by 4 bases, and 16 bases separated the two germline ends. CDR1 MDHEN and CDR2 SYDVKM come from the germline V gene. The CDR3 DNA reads TGTGCCAGCATATACAGGGCGAGGGGCACTGAAGCTTTCTTT. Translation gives CASIYRARGTEAFF.

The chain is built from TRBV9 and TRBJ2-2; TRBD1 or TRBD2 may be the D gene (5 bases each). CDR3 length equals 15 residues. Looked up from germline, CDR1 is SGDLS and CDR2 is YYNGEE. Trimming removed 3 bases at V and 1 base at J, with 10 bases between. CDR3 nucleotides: TGTGCCAGCAGCGGAGGGACGGTGAACACCGGGGAGCTGTTTTTT. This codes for CASSGGTVNTGELFF.